The 17 T cell receptor beta chains reported below all come from one sample, sequenced in a study of cytomegalovirus exposure and HLA in healthy donors. PCR used 60 Vbeta primers and 13 Jbeta primers. The data were produced by immunoSEQ multiplex PCR, yet TCRdb's version contains in-frame clones alone and is incomplete. This table holds under 200,000 clones, 84% found once. The sequenced sample consisted of PBMCs. These TCRs come from a boy younger than 10 in good health and CMV-seronegative.

This sequence joins TRBV19 and TRBJ1-1; D possibly corresponds to TRBD1 (5 bases). The CDR3 has 14 amino acids. V was trimmed by 1 base and J by 6 bases, leaving 12 bases between them. Germline V gives CDR1 LNHDA, CDR2 SQIVND (reference sequence). The CDR3 region has the DNA TGTGCCAGTAGTATAGGCCAGGGTTGGCCTGAAGCTTTCTTT. Translated: CASSIGQGWPEAFF.

As to this clone: Other DNA sequences in this sample translate to the same CDR3. The V call is TRBV5-1, the J call TRBJ2-5; 7 bases align to TRBD1. Germline loops: CDR1 SGHRS, CDR2 YFSETQ. The CDR3 contains 14 residues. Trimming took 3 bases from V and 1 from J; bases not matched to a gene: 3. CDR3 nucleotide sequence: TGCGCCAGCAGCTCCGGGACAGCCCAAGAGACCCAGTACTTC. It codes for CASSSGTAQETQYF.

CDR3 sequence: CASSLDRALIGNQPQHF. The CDR3 DNA reads TGTGCCAGTAGCCTCGACAGGGCCCTTATAGGTAATCAGCCCCAGCATTTT. J is TRBJ1-5 and V is TRBV19; 7 nucleotides line up with TRBD1. V was pared by 6 bases and J by 4 bases, with 15 bases of the junction left unmatched. The V gene's germline CDR1 is LNHDA and CDR2 SQIVND (reference sequence). There are 17 residues in the CDR3.

A single count supports this clone. The rearrangement links TRBV11-2 to TRBJ2-5; 7 bases match TRBD2. The junction had 17 bases not matched to a gene; V was cut back by 5 bases and J by 5 bases. The CDR3 runs 17 residues. Germline loops: CDR1 SGHAT, CDR2 FQNNGV. In DNA, the CDR3 is TGTGCCAGCAGCACCTTCCCCCGGGACTATCGCAAGGAGACCCAGTACTTC. Protein: CASSTFPRDYRKETQYF.

This clone was seen a handful of times. The chain recombines TRBV6-5 with TRBJ1-1; 7 bases are shared with TRBD1. Germline loops: CDR1 MNHEY, CDR2 SVGAGI. The ends lost 6 bases at V and 6 bases at J; junction bases unmatched: 7. CDR3 length equals 13 residues. CDR3 in DNA: TGTGCCAGCAGCTTTCAGGGGGAATCTGAAGCTTTCTTT. It translates to CASSFQGESEAFF.

The chain uses TRBV6-1 and TRBJ2-3, with 14 bases lining up with TRBD2. Germline V CDR1 and CDR2: MNHNS, SASEGT. V trimming: 6 bases; J trimming: 9 bases; junction bases outside the gene matches: 5. The CDR3 loop spans 14 amino acids. CDR3 DNA sequence: TGTGCCAGCAGGGGACTAGCGGGAGACGGGACGCAGTATTTT. Amino acids: CASRGLAGDGTQYF.

This clone is medium-sized. V usage is TRBV5-1 and J usage is TRBJ2-7, with TRBD1 identical over 9 bases. The CDR3 runs 14 residues. The germline gives CDR1 SGHRS, CDR2 YFSETQ. V lost 0 bases to trimming and J lost 5 bases; unmatched junction nucleotides: 3. CDR3: CASSLVRDRDEQYF. The CDR3 bases are TGCGCCAGCAGCTTGGTCCGGGACAGGGACGAGCAGTACTTC.

CDR3 sequence (DNA): TGTGCCGTTCACAGGGTGATCGGAAACACCATATATTTT. It is translated as CAVHRVIGNTIYF. The chain carries TRBV7-9 and TRBJ1-3; D may be TRBD1 (6 bases). This CDR3 has 13 residues. Germline values: CDR1 SEHNR, CDR2 FQNEAQ (reference sequence). Trimming cost V 11 bases and J 4 bases, with 15 bases left between them.

The chain carries TRBV28 and TRBJ1-2; D is perhaps TRBD1 (6 bases). CDR3 size: 15 residues. Germline V gene sequence: CDR1 MDHEN, CDR2 SYDVKM. Trimming took off 4 bases at V and 4 bases at J, with 16 bases between the two ends. CDR3 sequence: CASSSGQPLAYGYTF. In DNA, the CDR3 is TGTGCCAGCAGTTCCGGACAGCCTCTCGCCTATGGCTACACCTTC.

The chain combines TRBV14 with TRBJ2-7; no reliable D call. The CDR3 has 15 residues. V lost 4 bases and J lost 7, with 20 bases in between. Germline V gene data show CDR1 as SGHDN and CDR2 as FVKESK. CDR3 DNA: TGTGCCAGCAGCCGAACCCCGGTCGAGGAAGGTGAGCAGTACTTC. It encodes CASSRTPVEEGEQYF.

The chain combines TRBV10-3 with TRBJ2-5, with 8 nucleotides matching TRBD2. The DNA end is a closer match to TRBJ2-7, so the J assignment may be wrong. Germline loops: CDR1 ENHRY, CDR2 SYGVKD. The CDR3 extends over 14 amino acids. This CDR3 is CAISASGGSYEQYF. CDR3 DNA sequence: TGTGCCATCAGTGCGTCGGGAGGGTCCTACGAGCAGTACTTC.

V gene TRBV5-1 combines with J gene TRBJ1-1; 9 positions match TRBD1. CDR1 is SGHRS and CDR2 is YFSETQ in the germline V gene. Trimming cost V 4 bases and J 1 base; bases outside gene matches: 5. The CDR3 sequence is 15 residues long. The CDR3 nucleotides read TGCGCCAGCAGCCCAGGGACAGGGTCGAACACTGAAGCTTTCTTT. It specifies CASSPGTGSNTEAFF.

J is TRBJ1-1 and V is TRBV5-1; D is ambiguous. The CDR3 totals 15 residues. Germline assignment: CDR1 SGHRS and CDR2 YFSETQ. The germline V and J ends were trimmed by 0 bases and 1 base, with 10 bases remaining between them. In nucleotides, the CDR3 is TGCGCCAGCAGCTTGGAGGTGGCGGGGAACACTGAAGCTTTCTTT. It yields the protein CASSLEVAGNTEAFF.

V usage is TRBV6-1 and J usage is TRBJ1-1, with a possible D match to TRBD1 (5 bases). CDR1 and CDR2 (germline): MNHNS, SASEGT. The CDR3 extends over 13 amino acids. V shed 3 bases and J shed 1 base, with 6 bases lying between them. The CDR3 DNA reads TGTGCCAGCAGTGAGGGGCAGAACACTGAAGCTTTCTTT. Protein sequence: CASSEGQNTEAFF.

Regarding this clone: The conserved phenylalanine or tryptophan is not found at the CDR3 terminus, so this likely reflects a read error. The chain is built from TRBV27 and TRBJ1-1, with D possibly TRBD1 on 6 matching bases. In germline, CDR1 is MNHEY, CDR2 SMNVEV (reference sequence). The ends were cut back, 2 bases at V and 0 bases at J, with 13 bases in the middle. The CDR3 is 16 residues long. The CDR3 spells CASSLRGTVMNTEAFV. The CDR3 DNA follows: TGTGCCAGCAGTTTAAGGGGGACGGTCATGAACACTGAAGCTTTCGTT.

The rearrangement uses TRBV7-9 and TRBJ2-3; 10 nucleotides match TRBD2. V was pared by 1 base and J by 6 bases, with 7 bases of the junction left unmatched. The germline CDR1 and CDR2 sequences are SEHNR and FQNEAQ (reference sequence). This CDR3 has 16 residues. CDR3 coding DNA: TGTGCCAGCAGCTTAGGACAGCGGGAGGGCCGGGATACGCAGTATTTT. This gives the protein CASSLGQREGRDTQYF.

V and J are TRBV11-2 and TRBJ2-1; D not certain. The CDR3 is made up of 13 amino acids. Looked up from germline, CDR1 is SGHAT and CDR2 is FQNNGV. V was clipped by 4 bases and J by 9 bases, with 13 bases between them. The CDR3 protein is CASSYTPGGEQFF. The CDR3 DNA reads TGTGCCAGCAGCTATACGCCCGGTGGTGAGCAGTTCTTC.